This T cell receptor beta chain was captured by sequencing in a study of T cell changes during pregnancy in multiple sclerosis. Measured with immunoSEQ multiplex PCR; TCRdb has only the in-frame clones, and not every one. The sample has 80,000 to 100,000 clones, 90% seen once. This clone was picked up one time. The CDR3 covers 18 residues. From germline, CDR1 is LGHNA and CDR2 YNFKEQ. V was cut by 0 bases and J by 1 base, with 18 bases left in between. The sample in question was peripheral blood, obtained in the second trimester of pregnancy. This sequence joins TRBV4-2 and TRBJ2-5; perhaps TRBD2 as D (7 bases). This clonotype was sampled from a female donor in good health, enrolled as a control in a pregnancy study. This chain's CDR3 is CASSQDGGGGGFQETQYF. The CDR3 DNA reads TGTGCCAGCAGCCAAGATGGCGGGGGCGGGGGTTTCCAAGAGACCCAGTACTTC.